Listed here are 22 T cell receptor beta chains from one sample, sequenced in a study of CD8+ T cells in alopecia areata. The treatment here: oral pan-JAK inhibitor, 5-10 mg twice daily. Isolated RNA was reverse transcribed into cDNA used as the sequencing template. Produced via immunoSEQ multiplex PCR; TCRdb's table is partial and in-frame only. The data hold around 190,000 clones, with about 64% observed a single time. Source: CD4+ T cells sorted from blood, taken at week 4, from a patient treated with tofacitinib. The source is a human donor with alopecia areata.

This chain joins TRBV29-1 and TRBJ2-2, with D perhaps matching TRBD2 (6 bases). V shed 3 bases and J shed 4 bases, with 6 bases lying between them. From germline, CDR1 is SQVTM and CDR2 ANQGSEA. The CDR3 has 12 amino acids. CDR3 loop: CSVDGGTGELFF. In DNA, the CDR3 is TGCAGCGTTGACGGGGGCACCGGGGAGCTGTTTTTT.

A few counts support this clone. The chain's CDR3 is CASSQEKRSGTEAFF. The DNA for the CDR3 is TGCGCCAGCAGCCAAGAGAAGCGCTCGGGGACTGAAGCTTTCTTT. The gene calls are TRBV4-1 and TRBJ1-1; D ambiguous. The ends were cut back, 0 bases at V and 5 bases at J, with 13 bases in the middle. Germline V gene sequence: CDR1 MGHRA, CDR2 YSYEKL. CDR3 length equals 15 residues.

This clone came up a few times. The genes are TRBV4-2 and TRBJ2-5, with TRBD2 as a possible D gene (6 bases). The CDR3 consists of 16 residues. CDR1 and CDR2 from the germline V gene are LGHNA and YNFKEQ. V was cut by 0 bases and J by 5 bases, with 16 bases left in between. The CDR3 DNA sequence: TGTGCCAGCAGCCAAGAGGGGGGTGTAGCCAGGGAGACCCAGTACTTC. Its translation is CASSQEGGVARETQYF.

This sequence joins TRBV28 and TRBJ1-2; D is uncertain. Germline V lookup: CDR1 MDHEN, CDR2 SYDVKM. CDR3 length equals 13 residues. Trimming removed 6 bases from V and 6 bases from J, with 14 bases in between. CDR3 bases: TGTGCCAGCAGCCTCCTGCGAGGAAATGGCTACACCTTC. Protein sequence: CASSLLRGNGYTF.

The chain links TRBV4-2 to TRBJ2-2; 7 nucleotides align to TRBD2. The length of the CDR3 is 16 residues. J was trimmed by 1 base and V by 4 bases; bases with no gene match: 6. Germline assignment: CDR1 LGHNA and CDR2 YNFKEQ. This chain's CDR3 is CASSRRGGGNTGELFF. The CDR3 nucleotides are TGTGCCAGCAGCCGTCGTGGCGGGGGGAACACCGGGGAGCTGTTTTTT.

This clone appeared a few times. The chain employs TRBV20-1 and TRBJ2-3; D remains unclear. The CDR3 is 11 residues long. Germline-derived CDR1 and CDR2 are DFQATT and SNEGSKA (reference sequence). Trimming removed 8 bases from V and 5 bases from J, with 11 bases in between. The CDR3: CSMARLDTQYF. The CDR3 coding sequence is TGCAGTATGGCGCGGCTAGATACGCAGTATTTT.

The chain links TRBV6-6 to TRBJ2-1; 12 bases align to TRBD2. The CDR3 covers 15 residues. V lost 6 bases, J lost 5 bases, and 5 bases stayed unmatched. Germline CDR1 and CDR2: MNHNY and SVGAGI (reference sequence). The CDR3 nucleotides are TGTGCCAGCAGCTTACTAGCGGGGGGACACAATGAGCAGTTCTTC. Translating gives CASSLLAGGHNEQFF.

J is TRBJ2-4 and V is TRBV4-3; TRBD1 might be the D (5 bases). CDR3 length: 14 residues. V lost 0 bases and J 6 bases, leaving 9 bases between the germline ends. Germline CDR1 reads LGHNA; CDR2 reads YSLEER. The chain's CDR3 is CASSQEGAGNIQYF. CDR3 DNA: TGCGCCAGCAGCCAAGAAGGGGCAGGAAACATTCAGTACTTC.

As regards this clone: One junction end does not reproduce the germline sequence, and a read error may be involved. The chain has TRBV25-1 and TRBJ2-7; 7 positions match TRBD1. There are 13 residues in the CDR3. The germline V gene encodes CDR1 MGHDK and CDR2 SYGVNS. The CDR3 sequence: CASGDREPYEQYF. As DNA, the CDR3 is TGTGCCAGCGGTGACAGGGAACCCTACGAGCAGTACTTC.

This clone was detected a few times. Other DNA sequences within the sample encode an identical CDR3. The chain combines TRBV29-1 with TRBJ1-1, with a tentative D call TRBD1 (5 bases). The CDR3 loop spans 13 amino acids. V gave up 4 bases and J gave up 0 bases, with 9 bases separating them. Germline lookup yields CDR1 SQVTM and CDR2 ANQGSEA. CDR3 amino acids: CSVGGRMNTEAFF. CDR3 nucleotides: TGCAGCGTTGGGGGACGGATGAACACTGAAGCTTTCTTT.

This chain uses TRBV5-6 with TRBJ2-5; possibly TRBD1 for D (6 bases). Trimming left V 0 bases short and J 0 bases short, with 12 bases between. This CDR3 region has 16 residues. From germline, CDR1 is SGHDT and CDR2 YYEEEE. CDR3 amino acids: CASSLDRDQYQETQYF. In DNA, the CDR3 is TGTGCCAGCAGCTTGGACAGGGACCAGTACCAAGAGACCCAGTACTTC. The full variable domain, with the rest looked up from reference TRBV5-6 and TRBJ2-5, is DAGVTQSPTHLIKTRGQQVTLRCSPKSGHDTVSWYQQALGQGPQFIFQYYEEEERQRGNFPDRFSGHQFPNYSSELNVNALLLGDSALYLCASSLDRDQYQETQYFGPGTRLLVL.

This clone was observed a handful of times. The chain recombines TRBV30 with TRBJ2-2, with D uncertain. V lost 1 base, J lost 6 bases, and 9 bases lay in between. The CDR3 extends over 13 amino acids. Germline V gene sequence: CDR1 GTSNPN, CDR2 SVGIG (reference sequence). The CDR3 DNA sequence: TGTGCCTGGAGTGCAGGTGTCCCCGGGGAGCTGTTTTTT. Its protein product is CAWSAGVPGELFF. Complete variable domain (other parts from reference TRBV30 and TRBJ2-2): SQTIHQWPATLVQPVGSPLSLECTVEGTSNPNLYWYRQAAGRGLQLLFYSVGIGQISSEVPQNLSASRPQDRQFILSSKKLLLSDSGFYLCAWSAGVPGELFFGEGSRLTVL.

This rearrangement joins TRBV2 to TRBJ2-5, with 8 bases fitting TRBD1. Per the germline V gene, CDR1 is SNHLY and CDR2 is FYNNEI. The CDR3 is 13 residues long. The V segment lost 6 bases and the J segment 5 bases; nucleotides outside the gene matches: 5. CDR3: CASRPQGAETQYF. CDR3 nucleotide sequence: TGTGCCAGCAGGCCCCAGGGGGCGGAGACCCAGTACTTC.

The chain couples TRBV6-5 to TRBJ2-7; the match to TRBD1 covers 9 bases. CDR3 length equals 11 residues. CDR1 and CDR2 (germline): MNHEY, SVGAGI. V trimming: 11 bases; J trimming: 3 bases; junction bases outside the gene matches: 2. CDR3: CAGGQGYEQYF. The CDR3 nucleotides read TGTGCCGGGGGACAGGGCTACGAGCAGTACTTC.

This clone was counted only a few times. This chain joins TRBV14 and TRBJ2-5; TRBD2 matches at 10 bases. CDR1 is SGHDN, CDR2 FVKESK, per germline. CDR3 length: 15 amino acids. J lost 4 bases, V lost 4 bases, and 6 bases had no gene match. CDR3 amino acids: CASSLLAGEGETQYF. The CDR3 coding sequence is TGTGCCAGCAGCCTGCTAGCGGGGGAGGGAGAGACCCAGTACTTC.

This chain links TRBV30 with TRBJ2-3; D unresolved. The CDR3 sequence is 13 residues long. From germline, CDR1 is GTSNPN and CDR2 SVGIG (reference sequence). The V and J ends lost 0 bases and 6 bases respectively, with 10 bases between them. Here the CDR3 DNA reads TGTGCCTGGAGTGTACCCCCGGCGGATACGCAGTATTTT. Protein sequence: CAWSVPPADTQYF.

This clone was picked up a small number of times. The chain uses TRBV6-5 and TRBJ2-3; 7 bases agree with TRBD1. Germline CDR1 is MNHEY and CDR2 is SVGAGI. J was trimmed by 3 bases and V by 6 bases; bases with no gene match: 6. The CDR3 is 14 residues long. CDR3 in DNA: TGTGCCAGCAGCCTGACAGGGTCGACAGATACGCAGTATTTT. It encodes CASSLTGSTDTQYF.

The chain carries TRBV15 and TRBJ2-5, with D perhaps TRBD1 (6 bases). Germline V gene data show CDR1 as LNHNV and CDR2 as YYDKDF (reference sequence). V lost 2 bases and J 5 bases, leaving 15 bases between the germline ends. This CDR3 spans 15 amino acids. CDR3 bases: TGTGCCACCAGCAGACCGAACAGGGAGCGTGAGACCCAGTACTTC. As protein: CATSRPNRERETQYF.

The CDR3 DNA reads as TGTGCCAGCAGCTTGGGACAGGGTTCCAATTCACCCCTCCACTTT. Its translation is CASSLGQGSNSPLHF. This sequence joins TRBV7-2 and TRBJ1-6; 9 bases map to TRBD1. CDR1 and CDR2 (germline): SGHTA, FQGNSA. V was pared by 3 bases and J by 7 bases, with 4 bases of the junction left unmatched. CDR3 size: 15 residues.

The chain recombines TRBV29-1 with TRBJ1-5; D is ambiguous. Trimming took off 4 bases at V and 5 bases at J, with 15 bases between the two ends. The CDR3 is 14 residues long. In germline, CDR1 is SQVTM, CDR2 ANQGSEA. In DNA, the CDR3 is TGCAGCGTTGTCGCAAGGGCCTTAGATCAGCCCCAGCATTTT. Encoded protein: CSVVARALDQPQHF. The full variable domain, with the rest looked up from reference TRBV29-1 and TRBJ1-5, is SAVISQKPSRDICQRGTSLTIQCQVDSQVTMMFWYRQQPGQSLTLIATANQGSEATYESGFVIDKFPISRPNLTFSTLTVSNMSPEDSSIYLCSVVARALDQPQHFGDGTRLSIL.

The genes are TRBV4-1 and TRBJ2-5; the D is unclear. The V and J ends lost 2 bases and 5 bases respectively, with 9 bases between them. CDR1 is MGHRA, CDR2 YSYEKL, per germline. The length of the CDR3 is 13 residues. The CDR3 loop is CASSQWVGETQYF. CDR3 coding DNA: TGCGCCAGCAGCCAATGGGTGGGGGAGACCCAGTACTTC.

V and J are TRBV5-1 and TRBJ1-4; 9 positions match TRBD1. The CDR3 contains 14 residues. Germline CDR1 SGHRS, CDR2 YFSETQ. Unmatched junction bases numbered 5, after V lost 4 bases and J lost 7 bases. The CDR3 coding sequence is TGCGCCAGCAGCCCCGGGACAGGGATTGAAAAACTGTTTTTT. Its protein is CASSPGTGIEKLFF.